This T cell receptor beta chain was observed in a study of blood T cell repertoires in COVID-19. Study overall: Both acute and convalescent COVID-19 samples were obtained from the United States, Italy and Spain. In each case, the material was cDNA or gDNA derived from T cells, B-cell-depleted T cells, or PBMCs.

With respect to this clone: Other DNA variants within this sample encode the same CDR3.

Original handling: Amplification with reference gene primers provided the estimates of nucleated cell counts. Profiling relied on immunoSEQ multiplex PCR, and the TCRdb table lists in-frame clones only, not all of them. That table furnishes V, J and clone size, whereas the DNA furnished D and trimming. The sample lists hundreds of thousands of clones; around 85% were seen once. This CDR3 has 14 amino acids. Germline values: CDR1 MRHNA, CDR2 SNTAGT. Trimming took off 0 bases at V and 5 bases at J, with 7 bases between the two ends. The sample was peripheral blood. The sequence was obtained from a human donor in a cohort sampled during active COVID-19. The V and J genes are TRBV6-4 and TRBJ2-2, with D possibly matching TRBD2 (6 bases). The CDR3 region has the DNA TGTGCCAGCAGTGACTCTGGGGGGACCGGGGAGCTGTTTTTT. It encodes CASSDSGGTGELFF.